Shown below are 17 T cell receptor beta chains from a single sample sequenced in a study of OX40 agonist ivuxolimab in advanced cancers. Generated by immunoSEQ multiplex PCR, the TCRdb table keeps only in-frame clones and is missing some. The table includes 74,000 or so clones, 85% to 95% detected once. This specimen consisted of CD4+ or CD8+ T cells sorted from blood, obtained in a trial of the OX40 agonist ivuxolimab. The receptors derive from an adult with an advanced solid tumor such as melanoma, head and neck, liver or kidney cancer.

The chain uses TRBV28 and TRBJ2-7, with D perhaps matching TRBD2 (7 bases). CDR1 MDHEN and CDR2 SYDVKM come from the germline V gene. The CDR3 is 15 amino acids. Trimming left V 3 bases short and J 2 bases short, with 14 bases between. The CDR3 DNA reads as TGTGCCAGCAGTTTGGGGCGGGGGCCGACCTACGAGCAGTACTTC. Translation: CASSLGRGPTYEQYF.

This clone showed up just once. The chain has TRBV23-1 and TRBJ2-7, with D perhaps being TRBD1 or TRBD2 (5 bases each). TRBV23-1 is recorded as an ORF, its role being uncertain. V was shortened by 6 bases and J by 9 bases, with 27 bases between the two germline ends. The CDR3 spans 16 residues. The CDR3 sequence: CASSPARDRMADGQYF. The DNA of the CDR3 is TGCGCCAGCAGCCCCGCCCGGGACCGCATGGCCGACGGGCAGTACTTC.

The V gene is TRBV5-1, the J gene TRBJ2-7, with D unresolved. Trimming took off 2 bases at V and 5 bases at J, with 5 bases between the two ends. This CDR3 is 11 amino acids long. CDR1 and CDR2 (germline): SGHRS, YFSETQ. The DNA of the CDR3 is TGCGCCAGCAGCTTAACTGACGAGCAGTACTTC. Its translation: CASSLTDEQYF. Variable domain in full (rest from reference TRBV5-1 and TRBJ2-7): KAGVTQTPRYLIKTRGQQVTLSCSPISGHRSVSWYQQTPGQGLQFLFEYFSETQRNKGNFPGRFSGRQFSNSRSEMNVSTLELGDSALYLCASSLTDEQYFGPGTRLTVT.

The V and J genes are TRBV27 and TRBJ1-6; D is ambiguous. In germline, CDR1 is MNHEY, CDR2 SMNVEV (reference sequence). V was shortened by 6 bases and J by 3 bases, with 12 bases between the two germline ends. This CDR3 has 15 amino acids. As DNA, the CDR3 is TGTGCCAGCAGGAAATACGGATACTATAATTCACCCCTCCACTTT. Translating gives CASRKYGYYNSPLHF.

This rearrangement joins TRBV19 to TRBJ1-1, with 9 bases fitting TRBD1. The CDR3 has 15 residues. Germline trimming cut 2 bases from V and 1 base from J; bases unmatched to any gene: 2. CDR1 and CDR2 (germline): LNHDA, SQIVND (reference sequence). For the CDR3, the DNA is TGTGCCAGTAGTATACTGGACAGGGGGAACACTGAAGCTTTCTTT. Translation gives CASSILDRGNTEAFF.

This rearrangement joins TRBV5-5 to TRBJ1-5; the D gene is possibly TRBD1 (5 bases). Trimming took off 1 base at V and 5 bases at J, with 13 bases between the two ends. The CDR3 runs 15 residues. Germline CDR1 reads SGHKS; CDR2 reads YYEKEE (reference sequence). CDR3 amino acids: CASSLYGGPDQPQHF. CDR3 DNA sequence: TGTGCCAGCAGCTTGTACGGGGGTCCCGATCAGCCCCAGCATTTT.

The rearrangement uses TRBV28 and TRBJ2-2; D gene ambiguous. CDR1 and CDR2 (germline): MDHEN, SYDVKM. The V gene lost 6 bases and the J gene lost 6 bases, with 17 bases spanning the gap. The CDR3 contains 15 residues. The CDR3 region is CASRPIFLGSGELFF. The CDR3 DNA reads as TGTGCCAGCAGACCCATATTCCTGGGGTCCGGGGAGCTGTTTTTT. The whole variable domain, filled in from reference TRBV28 and TRBJ2-2, reads DVKVTQSSRYLVKRTGEKVFLECVQDMDHENMFWYRQDPGLGLRLIYFSYDVKMKEKGDIPEGYSVSREKKERFSLILESASTNQTSMYLCASRPIFLGSGELFFGEGSRLTVL.

The genes are TRBV11-3 and TRBJ2-1; 9 bases agree with TRBD2. Trimming took 2 bases from V and 6 from J; bases not matched to a gene: 2. Germline CDR1 is SGHNT and CDR2 is YENEEA. The CDR3 totals 14 residues. CDR3 DNA: TGTGCCAGCAGCTTATCGGGACTAGCCAATGAGCAGTTCTTC. Amino acid sequence: CASSLSGLANEQFF.

The J gene is TRBJ2-3, the V gene TRBV6-5; D unresolved. The germline CDR1 and CDR2 sequences are MNHEY and SVGAGI. V lost 6 bases and J 10 bases, leaving 11 bases between the germline ends. The CDR3 consists of 11 residues. The CDR3 bases are TGTGCCAGCAGCTCCTCTGGGGCGCAGTATTTT. This codes for CASSSSGAQYF.

J is TRBJ1-4 and V is TRBV5-4; tentatively, D is TRBD1 (5 bases). V was trimmed by 4 bases and J by 4 bases, leaving 14 bases between them. CDR1 and CDR2 (germline): SGHNT, YYREEE (reference sequence). The CDR3 is made up of 15 amino acids. CDR3 sequence (DNA): TGTGCCAGCAGCCTCCGACAGAAAAGTAATGAAAAACTGTTTTTT. This gives the protein CASSLRQKSNEKLFF. Together with reference TRBV5-4 and TRBJ1-4, the CDR3 gives the full variable domain: ETGVTQSPTHLIKTRGQQVTLRCSSQSGHNTVSWYQQALGQGPQFIFQYYREEENGRGNFPPRFSGLQFPNYSSELNVNALELDDSALYLCASSLRQKSNEKLFFGSGTQLSVL.

The gene calls are TRBV5-1 and TRBJ2-3; 9 positions agree with TRBD1. V trimming: 0 bases; J trimming: 2 bases; junction bases outside the gene matches: 7. The germline V gene has CDR1 SGHRS and CDR2 YFSETQ. CDR3 length equals 17 residues. CDR3 nucleotide sequence: TGCGCCAGCAGCTTGGTTCAGGGACAGGGAACCACAGATACGCAGTATTTT. This translates into CASSLVQGQGTTDTQYF.

The V call is TRBV5-4, the J call TRBJ1-5, with D possibly matching TRBD1 (5 bases). Germline V CDR1 and CDR2: SGHNT, YYREEE (reference sequence). Trimming cost V 2 bases and J 1 base, with 10 bases left between them. The CDR3 loop spans 15 amino acids. The CDR3 DNA follows: TGTGCCAGCAGCTTAGGGGTCGGGAGCAATCAGCCCCAGCATTTT. This codes for CASSLGVGSNQPQHF.

This clone was seen only once. The chain is built from TRBV5-6 and TRBJ2-7, with 8 bases matching TRBD2. This CDR3 has 14 amino acids. The germline CDR1 and CDR2 sequences are SGHDT and YYEEEE. The trim removed 3 bases at V and 2 bases at J, leaving 4 bases unmatched. CDR3 amino acids: CASSYSSGAYEQYF. As DNA, the CDR3 is TGTGCCAGCAGCTATAGTAGCGGGGCCTACGAGCAGTACTTC. Combining the CDR3 with reference TRBV5-6 and TRBJ2-7 gives the whole variable domain DAGVTQSPTHLIKTRGQQVTLRCSPKSGHDTVSWYQQALGQGPQFIFQYYEEEERQRGNFPDRFSGHQFPNYSSELNVNALLLGDSALYLCASSYSSGAYEQYFGPGTRLTVT.

The V call is TRBV29-1, the J call TRBJ1-2; 8 bases agree with TRBD1. The CDR3 has 12 residues. Trimming took 3 bases from V and 5 from J; bases not matched to a gene: 2. Germline V CDR1 and CDR2: SQVTM, ANQGSEA. The CDR3 region is CSVDTGGYGYTF. CDR3 coding DNA: TGCAGCGTTGACACAGGGGGTTATGGCTACACCTTC. The whole variable domain, remainder taken from reference TRBV29-1 and TRBJ1-2, is SAVISQKPSRDICQRGTSLTIQCQVDSQVTMMFWYRQQPGQSLTLIATANQGSEATYESGFVIDKFPISRPNLTFSTLTVSNMSPEDSSIYLCSVDTGGYGYTFGSGTRLTVV.

This clone showed up just a few times. The CDR3 region is CASGAGGLTEAFF. In DNA form, the CDR3 reads TGTGCTAGTGGTGCAGGGGGCCTCACTGAAGCTTTCTTT. The rearrangement joins TRBV12-5 to TRBJ1-1; 8 bases fit TRBD1. Trimming at V came to 5 bases and at J to 4 bases, leaving 3 bases not matched to a gene. Per germline, CDR1 LGHNT and CDR2 FRNRAP. This CDR3 is built from 13 residues. Drawing the rest from reference TRBV12-5 and TRBJ1-1, the complete variable domain is DARVTQTPRHKVTEMGQEVTMRCQPILGHNTVFWYRQTMMQGLELLAYFRNRAPLDDSGMPKDRFSAEMPDATLATLKIQPSEPRDSAVYFCASGAGGLTEAFFGQGTRLTVV.

V is TRBV19 and J is TRBJ1-4, with D unclear. V lost 9 bases, J lost 7 bases, and 6 bases lay in between. The CDR3 loop spans 10 amino acids. CDR1 LNHDA and CDR2 SQIVND come from the germline V gene (reference sequence). The CDR3 loop reads CARLSEKLFF. The CDR3 DNA reads TGTGCCAGGCTTAGTGAAAAACTGTTTTTT.

The rearrangement links TRBV11-2 to TRBJ2-7; D unresolved. The CDR3 consists of 15 residues. From germline, CDR1 is SGHAT and CDR2 FQNNGV. V lost 8 bases and J 10 bases, leaving 27 bases between the germline ends. The CDR3 reads CASHYTPGPPKGQYF. Written as DNA, the CDR3 is TGTGCCAGCCACTACACACCGGGTCCCCCGAAGGGACAGTACTTC. The variable domain in full, with the rest retrieved from reference TRBV11-2 and TRBJ2-7, is EAGVAQSPRYKIIEKRQSVAFWCNPISGHATLYWYQQILGQGPKLLIQFQNNGVVDDSQLPKDRFSAERLKGVDSTLKIQPAKLEDSAVYLCASHYTPGPPKGQYFGPGTRLTVT.